Here is one T cell receptor (beta chain) with its context. TCRdb keeps only in-frame clones here, not all; method: immunoSEQ multiplex PCR. Of 25,000 to 40,000 clones listed, around 93% are singletons. This entry is derived from a study of T cells in tuberculosis. From germline, CDR1 is MGHDK and CDR2 SYGVNS. Deletions cut 1 base from V and 3 bases from J, with 16 bases between. This CDR3 is built from 16 residues. The V call is TRBV25-1, the J call TRBJ2-7, with a possible D match to TRBD1 (6 bases). The source is a donor aged 5-35 years with latent tuberculosis or without tuberculosis infection. Some clones in this sample may be carry-over from other donors' samples. Input material: PBMCs. The CDR3 protein is CASSELGSGASYEQYF. The CDR3 DNA follows: TGTGCCAGCAGTGAATTAGGGTCAGGGGCCAGCTACGAGCAGTACTTC.